The rows below give T cell receptor beta chains drawn from one sample of a study of PD-L1 blockade in urothelial cancer. The protocol was immunoSEQ multiplex PCR, while the TCRdb copy is restricted to in-frame clones and leaves out a portion. The table has about 30,000 clones, 89% seen once. The material sequenced was PBMCs, taken around atezolizumab (anti-PD-L1) treatment. The receptors were sampled from a man aged 80 or over with urothelial cancer. CDR3s include the opening cysteine and the closing phenylalanine or tryptophan. D genes are given only for firm matches. Clone size is not always given. Where it is, it says once, few, many or a class for expanded clones.

d_gene	v_gene	j_gene	abundance	CDR3aa	CDR3nt
TRBD2	TRBV7-6	TRBJ2-2	few	CASSVSGALTGELFF	TGTGCCAGCAGCGTCAGCGGGGCCCTCACCGGGGAGCTGTTTTTT
TRBD2	TRBV4-2	TRBJ2-1	NA	CASSQVSGLAGENEQFF	TGTGCCAGCAGCCAAGTTTCTGGCCTAGCGGGCGAAAATGAGCAGTTCTTC
TRBD1	TRBV30	TRBJ1-2	NA	CAWRTQGAGYGYTF	TGTGCCTGGAGGACCCAGGGGGCGGGTTATGGCTACACCTTC
NA	TRBV7-2	TRBJ1-1	NA	CASSPRRGGEAFF	TGTGCCAGCAGCCCCCGGAGGGGCGGTGAAGCTTTCTTT
TRBD2	TRBV9	TRBJ2-5	NA	CASSVGGLAGGIVEETQYF	TGTGCCAGCAGCGTAGGAGGTCTAGCGGGCGGAATAGTTGAAGAGACCCAGTACTTC
NA	TRBV9	TRBJ2-3	NA	CASSSMTREPTDTQYF	TGTGCCAGCAGCTCCATGACTAGGGAGCCCACAGATACGCAGTATTTT
NA	TRBV2	TRBJ1-3	once	CASSLLGAGNTIYF	TGTGCCAGCAGCCTCTTAGGGGCTGGAAACACCATATATTTT
NA	TRBV5-4	TRBJ1-1	NA	CASSLKWGGNTEAFF	TGTGCCAGCAGCTTGAAATGGGGAGGGAACACTGAAGCTTTCTTT
TRBD1	TRBV6-1	TRBJ2-3	once	CASSGTGGLDTQYF	TGTGCCAGCAGCGGGACAGGGGGCCTCGATACGCAGTATTTT
NA	TRBV7-9	TRBJ1-2	NA	CASSPGTNYGYTF	TGTGCCAGCAGCCCCGGGACTAACTATGGCTACACCTTC
TRBD2	TRBV27	TRBJ2-1	NA	CASSLGLANNEQFF	TGTGCCAGCAGTCTAGGACTAGCCAACAATGAGCAGTTCTTC
NA	TRBV10-2	TRBJ2-2	NA	CASRDYTGELFF	TGCGCCAGCCGGGATTACACCGGGGAGCTGTTTTTT
TRBD1	TRBV7-2	TRBJ1-2	NA	CASSITDRGVGGYTF	TGTGCCAGCAGCATAACGGACAGGGGTGTGGGTGGCTACACCTTC
NA	TRBV18	TRBJ2-5	NA	CASSPPGKTQYF	TGTGCCAGCTCACCACCGGGCAAGACCCAGTACTTC